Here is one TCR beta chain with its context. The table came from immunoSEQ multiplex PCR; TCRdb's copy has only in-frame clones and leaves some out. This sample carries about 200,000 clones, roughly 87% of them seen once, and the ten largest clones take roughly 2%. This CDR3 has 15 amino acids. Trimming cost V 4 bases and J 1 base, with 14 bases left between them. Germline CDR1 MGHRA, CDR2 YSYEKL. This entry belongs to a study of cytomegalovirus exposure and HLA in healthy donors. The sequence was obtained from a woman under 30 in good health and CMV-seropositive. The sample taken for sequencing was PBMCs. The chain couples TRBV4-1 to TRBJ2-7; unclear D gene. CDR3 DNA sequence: TGCGCCAGCAGCCCCCTGGGCCAGATGTCCTACGAGCAGTACTTC. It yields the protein CASSPLGQMSYEQYF.